The rows below give T cell receptor beta chains drawn from one sample of a study of T cells expressing NK-cell markers. TCRdb re-analyzed the 5' RACE reads; it lists each CDR3 protein once, without DNA. The table lists about 460,000 distinct CDR3 sequences, with around 1.4% in the top ten. The sample consisted of blood T cells: a sorted CD56 or NKG2C T cell subset, CD4+ or CD8+ T cells, or bulk PBMC T cells (not recorded which). The origin of the receptors is a woman aged 45-60 years in good health. CDR3s include the opening cysteine and the closing phenylalanine or tryptophan. Each record gives: J gene, V gene, CDR3 protein.

J gene: TRBJ2-5
V gene: TRBV10-1
CDR3 protein: CASSERDLTSGKETQYF

J gene: TRBJ1-1
V gene: TRBV29-1
CDR3 protein: CSVEDHPGGVNQNTEAFF

J gene: TRBJ2-1
V gene: TRBV2
CDR3 protein: CASSALAQAGNEQFF

J gene: TRBJ2-1
V gene: TRBV3-1
CDR3 protein: CASGGRDGNEQFF

J gene: TRBJ1-6
V gene: TRBV3-1
CDR3 protein: CASSQYTLGPLHF

J gene: TRBJ2-1
V gene: TRBV5-1
CDR3 protein: CASSLETSHNEQFF

J gene: TRBJ2-1
V gene: TRBV24-1
CDR3 protein: CATSQGGYNEQFF

J gene: TRBJ2-7
V gene: TRBV27
CDR3 protein: CASSLIASPSNEQYF

J gene: TRBJ2-1
V gene: TRBV6-6
CDR3 protein: CASSYSTLAGEQFF

J gene: TRBJ1-1
V gene: TRBV12-3/TRBV12-4
CDR3 protein: CASSAQGALTEAFF

J gene: TRBJ1-1
V gene: TRBV5-6
CDR3 protein: CASRQGLDTEAFF

J gene: TRBJ2-5
V gene: TRBV5-1
CDR3 protein: CASGLAGEETQYF

J gene: TRBJ2-2
V gene: TRBV12-5
CDR3 protein: CASGLAGVPGELFF

J gene: TRBJ2-2
V gene: TRBV12-5
CDR3 protein: CASGTSGRAVDTGELFF

J gene: TRBJ2-5
V gene: TRBV10-2
CDR3 protein: CASSDIQGTGETQYF

J gene: TRBJ2-1
V gene: TRBV24-1
CDR3 protein: CATSSAGPTYNEQFF

J gene: TRBJ1-2
V gene: TRBV29-1
CDR3 protein: CSAWGQGDYNYGYTF

J gene: TRBJ1-1
V gene: TRBV7-3
CDR3 protein: CASSAPGSPEGAFF

J gene: TRBJ2-3
V gene: TRBV6-6
CDR3 protein: CASSYLAGGITDTQYF

J gene: TRBJ1-2
V gene: TRBV25-1
CDR3 protein: CASSLDRTYGYTF

J gene: TRBJ2-1
V gene: TRBV7-2
CDR3 protein: CASSLVVASGTHRYEQFF

J gene: TRBJ1-1
V gene: TRBV25-1
CDR3 protein: CASKSTGRETEAFF

J gene: TRBJ2-3
V gene: TRBV6-5
CDR3 protein: CASTERGIGAQYF

J gene: TRBJ2-3
V gene: TRBV11-2
CDR3 protein: CASRDTGGPTDTQYF

J gene: TRBJ2-1
V gene: TRBV27
CDR3 protein: CASSSWGGLREQFF

J gene: TRBJ1-1
V gene: TRBV20-1
CDR3 protein: CSAPENQGVTAFF

J gene: TRBJ1-4
V gene: TRBV10-3
CDR3 protein: CAISESTKNEKLFF

J gene: TRBJ2-3
V gene: TRBV7-3
CDR3 protein: CASSLGEDFTDTQYF

J gene: TRBJ2-1
V gene: TRBV5-1
CDR3 protein: CASSFQRWGNEQFF

J gene: TRBJ1-5
V gene: TRBV12-3/TRBV12-4
CDR3 protein: CASNKGPTYQPQHF

J gene: TRBJ2-1
V gene: TRBV10-3
CDR3 protein: CAISVLTGGGLGEQFF

J gene: TRBJ2-5
V gene: TRBV20-1
CDR3 protein: CSARMVSQETQYF

J gene: TRBJ1-4
V gene: TRBV29-1
CDR3 protein: CSGRQGWGEKLFF

J gene: TRBJ1-2
V gene: TRBV7-2
CDR3 protein: CASSPAAGGRGYTF

J gene: TRBJ2-1
V gene: TRBV20-1
CDR3 protein: CSSMEGTRENEQFF

J gene: TRBJ2-2
V gene: TRBV7-6
CDR3 protein: CASSPNRLNTGELFF

J gene: TRBJ2-1
V gene: TRBV5-1
CDR3 protein: CASSFPGLAGRNEQFF

J gene: TRBJ2-1
V gene: TRBV9
CDR3 protein: CASSPRQVDLGEQFF

J gene: TRBJ1-2
V gene: TRBV19
CDR3 protein: CASSTGGSGYTF

J gene: TRBJ1-2
V gene: TRBV11-3
CDR3 protein: CASSSGGTVVYGYTF

J gene: TRBJ2-5
V gene: TRBV10-3
CDR3 protein: CAISESGGLQETQYF

J gene: TRBJ2-3
V gene: TRBV6-6
CDR3 protein: CASSLGPNTDTQYF